The present T cell receptor (beta chain) was sequenced within a study of blood T cell repertoires in COVID-19 (dated by TCRdb to the early 2020s). Study-level background: The collaborator samples originated in the United States, Italy and Spain and spanned the acute and convalescent phases of COVID-19. The prospective study material was composed of cDNA or gDNA derived from T cells, B-cell-depleted T cells, or PBMCs. Sample metadata almost always included a de-identified subject ID, COVID-19 status, age in years and sex. Where available, HLA class I and class II types were obtained from metadata supplied by the sample provider rather than from assay-based typing. The repertoires were made available in a free public database intended to serve as a resource for research on the immune response to SARS-CoV-2. Deeply sampled blood TCRbeta repertoires from subjects exposed to, actively infected with, or recovered from COVID-19 were included in the dataset. Samples were obtained from the ongoing ImmuneRACE study (first 160 participants) and from about 1,300 subjects provided by 6 global collaborators.

Overall study outcomes, separate from this receptor: The amount of clinical and demographic metadata varied by source and participant and was provided uncurated.

TCRbeta CDR3 regions were amplified from genomic DNA using the immunoSEQ Assay, a bias-controlled multiplex PCR. The paper's data handling went like this. The number of nucleated cells in each sample was estimated from the amplification of reference gene primers within the assay. Sequence reads were collapsed and filtered to measure the absolute abundance of every unique TCRbeta CDR3 rearrangement. For each sample, productive Simpson clonality was calculated as the square root of Simpson's diversity index across productive rearrangements. Imported from immuneACCESS, the table was reduced by TCRdb to in-frame sequences with V and J called. These copies leave out some clones; in studies compared against another copy, an unresolved V gene accounts for under half, and the cause of the remainder is not known. That table is the source of V, J and clone size, and D and trimming were worked out from the DNA. Present in this sample are around 200,000 clones, around 87% of which were seen just once. 2.7% of the sample is taken by the ten largest.

Collaborating institutions collected whole blood in K2EDTA tubes following their own protocols. Collaborator samples were shipped for TCRbeta analysis as frozen whole blood, isolated PBMCs, or DNA extracted from either sample type. On this clone: Its antigen is unknown. No quality values exist for individual bases; no much larger clone is one base distant.

The CDR3 spans 14 residues, from the cysteine through the phenylalanine. Only the CDR3 portion is preserved as DNA: 42 bases, with reading frame beginning at the first base. Taken from the germline V gene, the CDR1 and CDR2 loops are KGHSH and LQKENI. The junction shows trimming of 2 bases on V and 3 bases on J, plus 8 bases between the germline ends. The receptor comes from a man aged 35 to 55 with active or convalescent COVID-19. The sample comprised peripheral blood. This chain joins TRBV18 to TRBJ2-1; D gene: possibly TRBD1, on 5 matching bases. Read as DNA, the sequence is TGTGCCAGCTCACCAAGGGGCCACTACAATGAGCAGTTCTTC. This codes for CASSPRGHYNEQFF.